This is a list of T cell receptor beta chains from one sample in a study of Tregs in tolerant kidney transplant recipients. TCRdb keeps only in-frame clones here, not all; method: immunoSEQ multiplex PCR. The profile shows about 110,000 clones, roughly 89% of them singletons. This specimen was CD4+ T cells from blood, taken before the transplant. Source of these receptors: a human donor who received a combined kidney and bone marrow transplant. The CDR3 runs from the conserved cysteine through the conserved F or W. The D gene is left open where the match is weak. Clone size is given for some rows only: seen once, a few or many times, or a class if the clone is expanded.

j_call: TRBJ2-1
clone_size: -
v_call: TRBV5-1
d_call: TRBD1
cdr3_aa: CASNPGQAYNEQFF
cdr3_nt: TGCGCCAGCAACCCGGGACAGGCCTACAATGAGCAGTTCTTC

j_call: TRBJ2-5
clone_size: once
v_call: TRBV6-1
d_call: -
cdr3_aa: CASTAAQEGTQYF
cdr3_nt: TGTGCCAGCACGGCGGCCCAAGAAGGGACCCAGTACTTC

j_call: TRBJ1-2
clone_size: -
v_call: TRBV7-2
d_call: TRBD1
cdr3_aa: CASSRQGLYYGYTF
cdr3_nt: TGTGCCAGCAGCCGACAGGGGTTGTATTATGGCTACACCTTC

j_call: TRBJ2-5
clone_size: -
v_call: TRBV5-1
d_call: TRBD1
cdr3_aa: CASSLPGQGAETQYF
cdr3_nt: TGCGCCAGCAGCTTACCGGGACAGGGTGCAGAGACCCAGTACTTC

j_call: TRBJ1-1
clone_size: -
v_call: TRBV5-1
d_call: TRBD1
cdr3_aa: CASSWREGAAEAFF
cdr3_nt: TGCGCCAGCAGCTGGCGGGAGGGGGCGGCTGAAGCTTTCTTT

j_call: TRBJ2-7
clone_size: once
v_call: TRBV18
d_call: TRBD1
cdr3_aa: CASSPAGGYEQYF
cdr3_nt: TGTGCCAGCTCACCAGCAGGGGGCTACGAGCAGTACTTC

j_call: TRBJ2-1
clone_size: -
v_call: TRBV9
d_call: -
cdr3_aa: CASGGTANNEQFF
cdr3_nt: TGTGCCAGCGGCGGGACAGCCAACAATGAGCAGTTCTTC

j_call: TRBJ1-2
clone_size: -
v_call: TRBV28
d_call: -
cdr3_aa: CASSLAQAINGYTF
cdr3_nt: TGTGCCAGCAGTTTAGCACAGGCGATCAATGGCTACACCTTC

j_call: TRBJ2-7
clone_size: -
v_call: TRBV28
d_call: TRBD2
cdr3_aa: CASSPLGTSGSEKQYF
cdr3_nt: TGTGCCAGCAGTCCTCTCGGGACTAGCGGGTCCGAGAAGCAGTACTTC

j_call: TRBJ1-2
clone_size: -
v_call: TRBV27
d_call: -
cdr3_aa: CASSLLDGGYGYTF
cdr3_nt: TGTGCCAGCAGTTTATTGGACGGGGGCTATGGCTACACCTTC

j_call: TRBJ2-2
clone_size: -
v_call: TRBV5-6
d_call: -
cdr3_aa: CASSARGQMNTGELFF
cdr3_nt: TGTGCCAGCAGCGCGCGGGGACAGATGAACACCGGGGAGCTGTTTTTT

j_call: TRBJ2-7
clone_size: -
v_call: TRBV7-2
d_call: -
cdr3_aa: CASSLDSRPPYEQYF
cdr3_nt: TGTGCCAGCAGCCTCGACAGTCGACCTCCCTACGAGCAGTACTTC

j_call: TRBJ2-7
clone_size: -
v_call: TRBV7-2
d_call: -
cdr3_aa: CASSFPPSVYEQYF
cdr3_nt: TGTGCCAGCAGCTTTCCTCCCTCCGTCTACGAGCAGTACTTC

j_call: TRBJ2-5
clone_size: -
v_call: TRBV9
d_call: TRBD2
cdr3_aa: CASSVGASGGIGTQYF
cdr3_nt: TGTGCCAGCAGCGTAGGGGCTAGCGGGGGTATAGGGACCCAGTACTTC

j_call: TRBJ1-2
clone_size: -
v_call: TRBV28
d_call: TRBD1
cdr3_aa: CASTVRQGPFYGYTF
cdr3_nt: TGTGCCAGCACCGTCCGACAGGGACCCTTCTATGGCTACACCTTC

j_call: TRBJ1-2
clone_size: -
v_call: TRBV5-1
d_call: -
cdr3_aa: CASNSSPGLYGYTF
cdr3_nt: TGCGCCAGCAACTCCTCCCCGGGACTCTATGGCTACACCTTC

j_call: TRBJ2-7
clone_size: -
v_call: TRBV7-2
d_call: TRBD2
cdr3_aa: CASSRGDGYEQYF
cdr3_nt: TGTGCCAGCAGCCGGGGGGACGGCTACGAGCAGTACTTC

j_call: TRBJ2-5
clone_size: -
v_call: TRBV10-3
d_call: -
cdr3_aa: CAISDSKDGSQYF
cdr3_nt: TGTGCCATCAGTGATAGTAAAGACGGGTCCCAGTACTTC

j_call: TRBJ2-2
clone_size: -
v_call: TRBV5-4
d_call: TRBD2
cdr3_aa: CASRTSGNGPGELFF
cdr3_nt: TGTGCCAGCAGAACTAGCGGGAATGGTCCCGGGGAGCTGTTTTTT

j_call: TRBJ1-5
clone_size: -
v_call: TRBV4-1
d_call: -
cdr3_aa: CASSQGGLGQPQHF
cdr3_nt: TGCGCCAGCAGCCAAGGGGGGCTCGGTCAGCCCCAGCATTTT

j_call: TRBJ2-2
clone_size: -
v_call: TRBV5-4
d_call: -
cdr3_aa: CASSFRPTGELFF
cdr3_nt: TGTGCCAGCAGCTTCCGTCCTACCGGGGAGCTGTTTTTT

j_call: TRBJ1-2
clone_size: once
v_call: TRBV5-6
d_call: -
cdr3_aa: CASSLLSISGLSGYTF
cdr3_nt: TGTGCCAGCAGCTTGTTATCAATCTCTGGGCTCAGTGGCTACACCTTC

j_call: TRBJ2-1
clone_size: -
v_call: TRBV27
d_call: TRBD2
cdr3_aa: CASSPRLAGGYNEQFF
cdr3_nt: TGTGCCAGCAGCCCCAGACTAGCGGGGGGCTACAATGAGCAGTTCTTC

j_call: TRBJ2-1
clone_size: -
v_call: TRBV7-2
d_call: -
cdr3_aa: CASSSVQGQQFF
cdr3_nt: TGTGCCAGCAGCTCGGTCCAGGGTCAGCAGTTCTTC

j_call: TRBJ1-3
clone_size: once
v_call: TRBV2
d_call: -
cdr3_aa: CASSDHRASGNTIYF
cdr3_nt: TGTGCCAGCAGTGACCACAGGGCCTCTGGAAACACCATATATTTT

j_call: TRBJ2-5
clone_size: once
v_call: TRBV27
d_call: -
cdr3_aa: CASSPQETQYF
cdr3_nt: TGTGCCAGCAGTCCACAAGAGACCCAGTACTTC

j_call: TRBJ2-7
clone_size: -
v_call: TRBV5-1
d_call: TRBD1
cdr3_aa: CASSGPGTGSSYEQYF
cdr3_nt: TGCGCCAGCAGCGGCCCCGGGACAGGGAGCTCCTACGAGCAGTACTTC

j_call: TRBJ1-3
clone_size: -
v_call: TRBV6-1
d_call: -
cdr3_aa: CASRLGLLSGNTIYF
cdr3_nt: TGTGCCAGCAGGCTCGGACTCCTCTCTGGAAACACCATATATTTT

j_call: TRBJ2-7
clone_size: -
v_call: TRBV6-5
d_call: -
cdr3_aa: CASRVGVYEQYF
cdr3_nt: TGTGCCAGCAGGGTCGGGGTCTACGAGCAGTACTTC

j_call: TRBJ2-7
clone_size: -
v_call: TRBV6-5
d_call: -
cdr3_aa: CASSYSPRGGTYEQYF
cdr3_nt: TGTGCCAGCAGTTACTCGCCCCGCGGCGGGACCTACGAGCAGTACTTC

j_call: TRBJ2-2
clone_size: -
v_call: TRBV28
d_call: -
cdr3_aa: CASRYPDSEGGELFF
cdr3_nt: TGTGCCAGCAGGTACCCGGACTCAGAAGGAGGGGAGCTGTTTTTT

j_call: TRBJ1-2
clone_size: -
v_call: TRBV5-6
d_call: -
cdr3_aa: CASSLVSPGKTGYTF
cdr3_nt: TGTGCCAGCAGCTTGGTGAGTCCGGGGAAGACGGGCTACACCTTC

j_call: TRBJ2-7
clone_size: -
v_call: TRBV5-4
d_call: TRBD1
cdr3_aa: CASDRNRGLYEQYF
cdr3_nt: TGTGCCAGCGATCGCAACAGGGGGCTATACGAGCAGTACTTC

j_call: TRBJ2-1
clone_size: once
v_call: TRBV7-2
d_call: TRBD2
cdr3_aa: CASSLAPSGGAGNEQFF
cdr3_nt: TGTGCCAGCAGCTTAGCGCCTAGCGGGGGGGCAGGAAATGAGCAGTTCTTC

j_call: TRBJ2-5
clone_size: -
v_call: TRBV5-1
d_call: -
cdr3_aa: CASSLGQADQETQYF
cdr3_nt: TGCGCCAGCAGCTTGGGACAGGCAGACCAAGAGACCCAGTACTTC

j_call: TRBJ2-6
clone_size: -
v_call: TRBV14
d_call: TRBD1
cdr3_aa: CASSPTPGQKANVLTF
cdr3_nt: TGTGCCAGCAGCCCAACCCCGGGACAGAAGGCCAACGTCCTGACTTTC

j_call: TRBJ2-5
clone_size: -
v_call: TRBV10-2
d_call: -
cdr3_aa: CASSTSGETQYF
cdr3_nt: TGCGCCAGCAGTACTAGTGGAGAGACCCAGTACTTC

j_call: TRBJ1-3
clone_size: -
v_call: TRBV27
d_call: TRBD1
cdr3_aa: CASSPGQNNRRGNTIYF
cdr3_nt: TGTGCCAGCTCTCCGGGACAGAACAACCGTCGGGGAAACACCATATATTTT

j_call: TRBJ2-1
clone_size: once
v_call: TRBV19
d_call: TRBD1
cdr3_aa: CASSRTGLSSYNEQFF
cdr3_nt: TGTGCCAGTAGTAGGACAGGCCTTAGCTCCTACAATGAGCAGTTCTTC

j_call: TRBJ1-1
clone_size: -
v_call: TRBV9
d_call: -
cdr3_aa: CASSVDPWGGSASPMNTEAFF
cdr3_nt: TGTGCCAGCAGCGTAGACCCGTGGGGGGGCTCGGCATCTCCCATGAACACTGAAGCTTTCTTT

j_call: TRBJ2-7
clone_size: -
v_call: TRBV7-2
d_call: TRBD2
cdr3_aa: CASRDAGGYEQYF
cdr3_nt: TGTGCCAGCAGGGATGCGGGGGGGTACGAGCAGTACTTC

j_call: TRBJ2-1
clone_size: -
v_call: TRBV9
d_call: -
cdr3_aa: CASSVISVSYNEQFF
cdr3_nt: TGTGCCAGCAGCGTAATCTCCGTCTCCTACAATGAGCAGTTCTTC

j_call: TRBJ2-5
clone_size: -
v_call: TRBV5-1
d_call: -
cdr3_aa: CVCRTQETQYF
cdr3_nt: TGCGTCTGTAGAACTCAAGAGACCCAGTACTTC

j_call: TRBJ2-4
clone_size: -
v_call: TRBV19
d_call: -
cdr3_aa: CASSRVGNIQYF
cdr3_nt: TGTGCCAGTAGTCGGGTCGGAAACATTCAGTACTTC

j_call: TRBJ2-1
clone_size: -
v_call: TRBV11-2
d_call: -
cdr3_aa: CASSLAAGSYNEQFF
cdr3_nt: TGTGCCAGCAGCTTGGCCGCGGGATCTTACAATGAGCAGTTCTTC